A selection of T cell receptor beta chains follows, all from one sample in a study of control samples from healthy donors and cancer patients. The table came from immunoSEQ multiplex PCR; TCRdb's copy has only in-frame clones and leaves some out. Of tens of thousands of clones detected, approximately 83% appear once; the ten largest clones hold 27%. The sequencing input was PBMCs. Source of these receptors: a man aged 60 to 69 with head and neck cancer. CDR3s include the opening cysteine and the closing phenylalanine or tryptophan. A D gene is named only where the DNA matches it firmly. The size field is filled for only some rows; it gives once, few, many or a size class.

CDR3aa: CASSSDGSGNTIYF
CDR3nt: TGCGCCAGCAGCTCCGACGGCTCTGGAAACACCATATATTTT
j_gene: TRBJ1-3
abundance: -
v_gene: TRBV5-1
d_gene: -

CDR3aa: CASSKLPGQGGNEQFF
CDR3nt: TGTGCCAGCAGTAAATTGCCGGGACAGGGGGGGAATGAGCAGTTCTTC
j_gene: TRBJ2-1
abundance: -
v_gene: TRBV6-4
d_gene: TRBD1

CDR3aa: CASSVGLRGRNTGELFF
CDR3nt: TGTGCCAGCAGCGTAGGATTAAGGGGACGGAACACCGGGGAGCTGTTTTTT
j_gene: TRBJ2-2
abundance: once
v_gene: TRBV9
d_gene: -

CDR3aa: CASMIPGHTNNSPLHF
CDR3nt: TGCGCCAGCATGATCCCCGGACACACAAATAATTCACCCCTCCACTTT
j_gene: TRBJ1-6
abundance: -
v_gene: TRBV5-1
d_gene: -

CDR3aa: CASTRNPSGGTGELFF
CDR3nt: TGTGCCAGCACCCGAAATCCTAGCGGTGGTACCGGGGAGCTGTTTTTT
j_gene: TRBJ2-2
abundance: -
v_gene: TRBV5-5
d_gene: TRBD2

CDR3aa: CASSTTDSNQPQHF
CDR3nt: TGTGCCAGTAGTACGACAGATAGCAATCAGCCCCAGCATTTT
j_gene: TRBJ1-5
abundance: once
v_gene: TRBV19
d_gene: -

CDR3aa: CASSETSGVLNEQFF
CDR3nt: TGTGCCAGCAGTGAGACTAGCGGGGTGTTGAATGAGCAGTTCTTC
j_gene: TRBJ2-1
abundance: -
v_gene: TRBV28
d_gene: TRBD2

CDR3aa: CASSYSGGLYTDTQYF
CDR3nt: TGTGCCAGCAGTTACTCTGGAGGGTTGTACACAGATACGCAGTATTTT
j_gene: TRBJ2-3
abundance: -
v_gene: TRBV6-2/TRBV6-3
d_gene: -

CDR3aa: CASSERAGTASTDTQYF
CDR3nt: TGTGCCAGCAGCGAGAGAGCTGGGACAGCCAGCACAGATACGCAGTATTTT
j_gene: TRBJ2-3
abundance: -
v_gene: TRBV11-3
d_gene: TRBD1

CDR3aa: CAWGAWTGGTEAFF
CDR3nt: TGTGCCTGGGGGGCTTGGACAGGGGGCACTGAAGCTTTCTTT
j_gene: TRBJ1-1
abundance: -
v_gene: TRBV30
d_gene: TRBD1

CDR3aa: CASSRQGSSGYTF
CDR3nt: TGTGCCAGCAGTCGACAGGGTTCGAGCGGCTACACCTTC
j_gene: TRBJ1-2
abundance: -
v_gene: TRBV28
d_gene: TRBD1

CDR3aa: CARTQGRTEAFF
CDR3nt: TGTGCCAGGACACAGGGAAGGACTGAAGCTTTCTTT
j_gene: TRBJ1-1
abundance: -
v_gene: TRBV7-4
d_gene: -

CDR3aa: CAWSVGGDGYTF
CDR3nt: TGTGCCTGGAGTGTAGGGGGCGATGGCTACACCTTC
j_gene: TRBJ1-2
abundance: -
v_gene: TRBV30
d_gene: TRBD1

CDR3aa: CASTVDLHNEQFF
CDR3nt: TGTGCCAGCACTGTTGACTTGCACAATGAGCAGTTCTTC
j_gene: TRBJ2-1
abundance: -
v_gene: TRBV12-3/TRBV12-4
d_gene: -

CDR3aa: CASSTRREQGRGQPQHF
CDR3nt: TGTGCCAGCAGTACGAGGAGGGAACAGGGTCGGGGCCAGCCCCAGCATTTT
j_gene: TRBJ1-5
abundance: -
v_gene: TRBV25-1
d_gene: -

CDR3aa: CASSAGTNSNQPQHF
CDR3nt: TGTGCCAGCAGCGCCGGGACAAATAGCAATCAGCCCCAGCATTTT
j_gene: TRBJ1-5
abundance: -
v_gene: TRBV6-5
d_gene: -

CDR3aa: CASSTSGAEQPQHF
CDR3nt: TGTGCCAGCAGTACTTCAGGGGCCGAGCAGCCCCAGCATTTT
j_gene: TRBJ1-5
abundance: -
v_gene: TRBV27
d_gene: -

CDR3aa: CASSYDRYNEQFF
CDR3nt: TGTGCCAGCAGTTACGACAGATACAATGAGCAGTTCTTC
j_gene: TRBJ2-1
abundance: -
v_gene: TRBV6-5
d_gene: -